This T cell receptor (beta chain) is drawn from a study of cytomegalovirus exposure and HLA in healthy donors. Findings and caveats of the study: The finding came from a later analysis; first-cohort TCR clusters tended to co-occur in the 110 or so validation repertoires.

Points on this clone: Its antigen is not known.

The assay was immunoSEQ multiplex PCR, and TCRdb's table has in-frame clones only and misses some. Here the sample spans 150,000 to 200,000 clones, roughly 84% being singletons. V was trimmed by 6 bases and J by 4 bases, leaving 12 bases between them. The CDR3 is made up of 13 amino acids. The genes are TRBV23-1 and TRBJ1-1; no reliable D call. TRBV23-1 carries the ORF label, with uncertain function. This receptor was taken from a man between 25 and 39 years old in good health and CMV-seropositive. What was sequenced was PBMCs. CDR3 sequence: CASRNHTPTEAFF. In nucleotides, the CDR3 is TGCGCCAGCAGGAATCACACGCCCACTGAAGCTTTCTTT.